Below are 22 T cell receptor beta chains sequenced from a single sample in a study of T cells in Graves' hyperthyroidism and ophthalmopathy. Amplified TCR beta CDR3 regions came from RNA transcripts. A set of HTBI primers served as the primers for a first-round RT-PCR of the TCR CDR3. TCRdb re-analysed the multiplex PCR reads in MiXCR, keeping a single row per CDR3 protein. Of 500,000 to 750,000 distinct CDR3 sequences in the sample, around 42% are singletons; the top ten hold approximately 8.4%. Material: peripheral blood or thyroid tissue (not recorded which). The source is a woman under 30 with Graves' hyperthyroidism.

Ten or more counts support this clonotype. CDR3 coding DNA: TGTGCCATCTCAGAGAGCTCTGGAAACACCATATATTTT. Translated: CAISESSGNTIYF. The chain joins TRBV10-3 to TRBJ1-3; no clear D gene. The CDR3 is 13 residues long. Germline lookup yields CDR1 ENHRY and CDR2 SYGVKD. Trimming shortened V by 8 bases and J by 0 bases, and 8 bases separated the two germline ends.

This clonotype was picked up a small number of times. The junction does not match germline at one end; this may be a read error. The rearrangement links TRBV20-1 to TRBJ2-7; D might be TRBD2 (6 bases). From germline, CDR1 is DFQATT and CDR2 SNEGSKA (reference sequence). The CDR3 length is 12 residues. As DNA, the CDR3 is TGCAGTGCTAGTAGGGACTCCTACGAGCAGTGCTTC. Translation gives CSASRDSYEQCF.

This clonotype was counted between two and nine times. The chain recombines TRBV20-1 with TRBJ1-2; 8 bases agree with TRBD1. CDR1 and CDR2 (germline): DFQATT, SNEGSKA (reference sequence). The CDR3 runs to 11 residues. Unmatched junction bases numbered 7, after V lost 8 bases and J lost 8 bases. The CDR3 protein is CSPRQGWGYTF. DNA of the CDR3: TGCAGTCCCCGACAGGGGTGGGGCTACACCTTC.

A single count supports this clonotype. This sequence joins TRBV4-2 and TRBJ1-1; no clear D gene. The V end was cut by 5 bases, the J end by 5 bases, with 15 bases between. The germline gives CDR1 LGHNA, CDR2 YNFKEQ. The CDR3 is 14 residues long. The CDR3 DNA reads TGTGCCAGCAGCACACTAGCGGGAGGGACTGAAGCTTTCTTT. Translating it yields CASSTLAGGTEAFF.

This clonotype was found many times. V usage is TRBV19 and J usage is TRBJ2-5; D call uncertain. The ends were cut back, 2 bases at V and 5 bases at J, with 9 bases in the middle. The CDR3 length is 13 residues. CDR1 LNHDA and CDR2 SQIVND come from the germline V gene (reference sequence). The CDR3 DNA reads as TGTGCCAGTAGTATACCTCCAAGTGAGACCCAGTACTTC. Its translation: CASSIPPSETQYF.

CDR3 sequence (DNA): TGTGCCAGCAGCCCGGTGCTAGCGGGTACAGGTGTCCCGAATGGCTACACCTTC. This encodes CASSPVLAGTGVPNGYTF. The V and J genes are TRBV7-3 and TRBJ1-2; D is perhaps TRBD1 (5 bases). CDR1 and CDR2 (germline): SGHTA, FQGTGA. This CDR3 has 18 residues. Between the trimmed V and J ends, which lost 5 bases and 6 bases, there was a span of 28 bases.

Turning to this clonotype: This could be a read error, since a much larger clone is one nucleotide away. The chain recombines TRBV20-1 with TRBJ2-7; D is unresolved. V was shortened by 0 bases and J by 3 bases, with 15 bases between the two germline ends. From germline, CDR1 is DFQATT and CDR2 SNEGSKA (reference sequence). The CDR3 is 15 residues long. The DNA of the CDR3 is TGCAGTGCTAGAGATCCGGGCGCCTTCTTCTACGAGCAGTACTTC. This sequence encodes CSARDPGAFFYEQYF.

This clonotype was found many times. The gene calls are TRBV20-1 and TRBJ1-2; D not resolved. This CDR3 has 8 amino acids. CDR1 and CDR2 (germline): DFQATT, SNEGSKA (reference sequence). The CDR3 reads CRAYGYTF. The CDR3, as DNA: TGCAGGGCGTATGGCTACACCTTC.

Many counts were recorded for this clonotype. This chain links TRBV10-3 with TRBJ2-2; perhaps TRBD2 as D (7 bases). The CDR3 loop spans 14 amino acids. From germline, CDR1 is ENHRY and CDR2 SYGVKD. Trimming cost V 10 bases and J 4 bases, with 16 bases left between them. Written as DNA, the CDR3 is TGTGCCACTGAGGGGGGGACACTCACCGGGGAGCTGTTTTTT. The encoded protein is CATEGGTLTGELFF.

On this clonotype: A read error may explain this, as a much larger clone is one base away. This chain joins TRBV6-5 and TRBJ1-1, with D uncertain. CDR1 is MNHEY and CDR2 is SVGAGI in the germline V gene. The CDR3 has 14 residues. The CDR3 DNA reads TGTGCCATCAGTTACTCTGGGGATGTAATAGAAGCTTTCTTT. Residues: CAISYSGDVIEAFF.

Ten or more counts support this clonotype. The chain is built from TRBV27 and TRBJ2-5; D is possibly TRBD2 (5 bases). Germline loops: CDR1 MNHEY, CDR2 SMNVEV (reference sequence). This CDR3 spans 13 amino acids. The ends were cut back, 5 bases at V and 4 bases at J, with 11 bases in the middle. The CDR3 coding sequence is TGTGCCAGCAGTCACGGAGGCGGAGAGACCCAGTACTTC. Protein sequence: CASSHGGGETQYF.

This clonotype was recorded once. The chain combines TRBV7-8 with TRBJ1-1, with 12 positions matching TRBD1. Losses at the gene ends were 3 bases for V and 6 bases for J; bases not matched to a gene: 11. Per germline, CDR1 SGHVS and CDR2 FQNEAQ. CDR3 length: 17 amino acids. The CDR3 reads CASSLRWDRGHKAEAFF. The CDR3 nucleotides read TGTGCCAGCAGCTTGAGATGGGACAGGGGGCACAAGGCTGAAGCTTTCTTT. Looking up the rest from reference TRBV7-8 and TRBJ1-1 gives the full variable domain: GAGVSQSPRYKVAKRGQDVALRCDPISGHVSLFWYQQALGQGPEFLTYFQNEAQLDKSGLPSDRFFAERPEGSVSTLKIQRTQQEDSAVYLCASSLRWDRGHKAEAFFGQGTRLTVV.

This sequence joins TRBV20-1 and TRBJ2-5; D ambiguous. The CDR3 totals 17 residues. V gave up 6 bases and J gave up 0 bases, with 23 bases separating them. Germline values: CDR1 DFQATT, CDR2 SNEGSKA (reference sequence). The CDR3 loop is CSAINGLSETYQETQYF. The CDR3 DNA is TGCAGTGCCATTAACGGGCTGAGCGAGACCTACCAAGAGACCCAGTACTTC.

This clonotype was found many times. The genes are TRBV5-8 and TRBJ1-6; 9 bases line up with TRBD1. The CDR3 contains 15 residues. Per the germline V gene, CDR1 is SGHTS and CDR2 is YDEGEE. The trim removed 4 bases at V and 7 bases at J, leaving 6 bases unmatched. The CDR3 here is CASSRWGTGNSPLHF. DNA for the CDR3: TGTGCCAGCAGCAGGTGGGGGACAGGGAATTCACCCCTCCACTTT.

The CDR3 spells CASTGGTPLHF. The CDR3 region has the DNA TGTGCCAGCACCGGGGGGACACCCCTCCACTTT. The chain recombines TRBV6-4 with TRBJ1-6; TRBD1 is a possible D gene (5 bases). Looked up from germline, CDR1 is MRHNA and CDR2 is SNTAGT. The CDR3 sequence is 11 residues long. The V end was cut by 7 bases, the J end by 11 bases, with 9 bases between.

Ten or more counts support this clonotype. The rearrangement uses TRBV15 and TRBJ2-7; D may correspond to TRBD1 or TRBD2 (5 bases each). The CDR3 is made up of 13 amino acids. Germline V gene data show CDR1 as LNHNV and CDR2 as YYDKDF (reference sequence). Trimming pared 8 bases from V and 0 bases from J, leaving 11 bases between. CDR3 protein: CATSGRNSYEQYF. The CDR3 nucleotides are TGTGCCACCTCGGGACGGAACTCCTACGAGCAGTACTTC.

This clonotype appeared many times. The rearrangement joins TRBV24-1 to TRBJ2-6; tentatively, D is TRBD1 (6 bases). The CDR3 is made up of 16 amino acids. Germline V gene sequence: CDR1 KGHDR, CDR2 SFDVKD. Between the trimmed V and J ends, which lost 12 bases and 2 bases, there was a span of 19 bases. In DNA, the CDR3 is TGTGCCCCCCACGAGGAAAAGGGGGCTGGGGCCAACGTCCTGACTTTC. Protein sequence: CAPHEEKGAGANVLTF.

Written as DNA, the CDR3 is TGTGCCACCAGTAGACGTCGAGCGGGAAGTCACTACGAGCAGTACTTC. This translates into CATSRRRAGSHYEQYF. The rearrangement links TRBV15 to TRBJ2-7, with TRBD2 identical over 7 bases. With V trimmed by 6 bases and J by 3 bases, 14 bases remained unmatched. The CDR3 has 16 residues. Germline CDR1 LNHNV, CDR2 YYDKDF (reference sequence).

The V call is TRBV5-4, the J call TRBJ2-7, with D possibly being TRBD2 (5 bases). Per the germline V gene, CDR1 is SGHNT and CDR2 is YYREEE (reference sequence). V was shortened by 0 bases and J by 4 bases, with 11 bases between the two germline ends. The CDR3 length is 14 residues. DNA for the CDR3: TGTGCCAGCAGCTTGGGACTATACCCTTACGAGCAGTACTTC. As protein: CASSLGLYPYEQYF.

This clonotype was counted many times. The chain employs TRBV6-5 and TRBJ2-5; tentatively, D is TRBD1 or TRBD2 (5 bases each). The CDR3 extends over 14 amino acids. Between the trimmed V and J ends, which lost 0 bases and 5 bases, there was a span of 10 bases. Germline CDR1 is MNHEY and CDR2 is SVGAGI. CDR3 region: CASSYSMGVETQYF. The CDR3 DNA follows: TGTGCCAGCAGTTACTCTATGGGGGTGGAGACCCAGTACTTC.

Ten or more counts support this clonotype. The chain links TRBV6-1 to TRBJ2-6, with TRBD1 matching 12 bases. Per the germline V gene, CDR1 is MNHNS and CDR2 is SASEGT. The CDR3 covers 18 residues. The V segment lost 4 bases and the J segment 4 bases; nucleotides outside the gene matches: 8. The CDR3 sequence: CASSGGTGGMIGANVLTF. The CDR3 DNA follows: TGTGCCAGCAGTGGCGGGACAGGGGGCATGATAGGGGCCAACGTCCTGACTTTC.

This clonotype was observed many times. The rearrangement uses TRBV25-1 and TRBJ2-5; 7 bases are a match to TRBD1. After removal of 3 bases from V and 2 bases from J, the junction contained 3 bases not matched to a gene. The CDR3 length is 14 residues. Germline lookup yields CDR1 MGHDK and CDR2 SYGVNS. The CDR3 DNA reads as TGTGCCAGCAGTGAGTACAGGGGACAAGAGACCCAGTACTTC. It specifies CASSEYRGQETQYF.